A selection of T cell receptor beta chains follows, all from one sample in a study of blood T cell repertoires in COVID-19. Produced via immunoSEQ multiplex PCR; TCRdb's table is partial and in-frame only. The sample holds 190,000 or so clones, roughly nine tenths seen once. Sequences were obtained from peripheral blood. Source of these receptors: a woman aged 70 to 79 with acute or convalescent COVID-19. Both conserved end residues are trimmed from each CDR3. The size entry is marked missing in some rows and otherwise reads once, few, many or a size class.

clone size	V gene	J gene	CDR3 protein
-	TRBV24-1	TRBJ2-7	ATSASPDRSSYEQY
-	TRBV9	TRBJ2-1	ASSVGLAGSNEQF
-	TRBV7-2	TRBJ2-5	ASSFGRAQETQY
-	TRBV28	TRBJ1-2	ASSSSAGTGRNGYT
-	TRBV12-5	TRBJ2-3	ASGPPRGGGEDTQY
-	TRBV7-9	TRBJ1-3	ASNQGTGNTIY
-	TRBV15	TRBJ2-3	ATSRKPFTDTQY
-	TRBV24-1	TRBJ1-2	ATSDPGQTSSGYT
-	TRBV29-1	TRBJ2-1	SVRGLAGAPSNEQF
-	TRBV6-6	TRBJ1-2	ASGAGQFGGYT
-	TRBV12-3/TRBV12-4	TRBJ2-7	ASSFRQLYEQY
-	TRBV6-1	TRBJ1-4	ASKREAANEKLF
-	TRBV11-2	TRBJ2-1	ASSRLLPSSYNEQF
-	TRBV5-4	TRBJ1-1	ASSPQWGGPTEAF
few	TRBV5-1	TRBJ1-4	ASSYTTGGVDEKLF
-	TRBV5-6	TRBJ1-1	ASSSQGQGLGSEAF
-	TRBV28	TRBJ1-2	ASRRHSRTGDYGYT
-	TRBV12-5	TRBJ2-1	ASGSGLAYNEQF
-	TRBV7-8	TRBJ2-3	ASSLGPAHTQY
-	TRBV18	TRBJ2-7	ASSPTGLYYEQY